Shown below are 25 T cell receptor beta chains from a single sample sequenced in a study of PD-L1 blockade in urothelial cancer. The protocol was immunoSEQ multiplex PCR, while the TCRdb copy is restricted to in-frame clones and leaves out a portion. The data hold some 57,000 clones, with approximately 80% observed a single time. Time point given: pretreatment peripheral blood. This specimen was PBMCs, taken around atezolizumab (anti-PD-L1) treatment. The receptors come from a man in his forties or fifties with urothelial cancer.

CDR3 protein: CASSIDPDRGRMNTEAFF. The CDR3 coding sequence is TGTGCCAGTAGTATAGACCCGGACAGGGGGAGAATGAACACTGAAGCTTTCTTT. V and J are TRBV19 and TRBJ1-1, with 10 bases aligning to TRBD1. V shed 0 bases, J shed 0 bases, and the junction held 7 bases outside the gene matches. CDR1 is LNHDA, CDR2 SQIVND, per germline (reference sequence). This CDR3 is 18 amino acids long.

The gene calls are TRBV7-2 and TRBJ2-5; no definite D call. Trimming removed 5 bases from V and 5 bases from J, with 9 bases in between. Germline-derived CDR1 and CDR2 are SGHTA and FQGNSA. The CDR3 sequence is 12 residues long. The CDR3 bases are TGTGCCAGCAGCCTAAGCACCGAGACCCAGTACTTC. Protein: CASSLSTETQYF. The variable domain in full, completed from reference TRBV7-2 and TRBJ2-5, reads GAGVSQSPSNKVTEKGKDVELRCDPISGHTALYWYRQSLGQGLEFLIYFQGNSAPDKSGLPSDRFSAERTGGSVSTLTIQRTQQEDSAVYLCASSLSTETQYFGPGTRLLVL.

J is TRBJ2-5 and V is TRBV5-6; D possibly corresponds to TRBD1 (5 bases). V was cut by 4 bases and J by 2 bases, with 12 bases left in between. The length of the CDR3 is 14 residues. Germline V gives CDR1 SGHDT, CDR2 YYEEEE. The CDR3 is CASSVPGMQETQYF. The CDR3 coding sequence is TGTGCCAGCAGCGTACCAGGGATGCAAGAGACCCAGTACTTC.

The chain carries TRBV5-1 and TRBJ2-7; 9 nucleotides agree with TRBD1. Germline CDR1 reads SGHRS; CDR2 reads YFSETQ. The CDR3 spans 14 residues. The trim removed 5 bases at V and 6 bases at J, leaving 9 bases unmatched. The CDR3 bases are TGCGCCAGCAGTTCACAGGGGGCGCGCGGCGAGCAGTACTTC. The encoded protein is CASSSQGARGEQYF. Combining the CDR3 with reference TRBV5-1 and TRBJ2-7 gives the whole variable domain KAGVTQTPRYLIKTRGQQVTLSCSPISGHRSVSWYQQTPGQGLQFLFEYFSETQRNKGNFPGRFSGRQFSNSRSEMNVSTLELGDSALYLCASSSQGARGEQYFGPGTRLTVT.

This clone was seen only once. The V call is TRBV6-5, the J call TRBJ2-5; D is uncertain. The germline V gene has CDR1 MNHEY and CDR2 SVGAGI. Trimming left V 5 bases short and J 5 bases short, with 9 bases between. This CDR3 spans 12 amino acids. The CDR3 DNA is TGTGCCAGCAGTCCGGAGAGGGAGACCCAGTACTTC. This sequence encodes CASSPERETQYF.

The chain combines TRBV4-1 with TRBJ2-4; D may be TRBD1 (6 bases). Germline assignment: CDR1 MGHRA and CDR2 YSYEKL. V shed 2 bases and J shed 4 bases, with 12 bases lying between them. CDR3 length: 15 residues. The chain's CDR3 is CASSQPTGTKNIQYF. The DNA for the CDR3 is TGCGCCAGCAGCCAACCAACAGGGACGAAAAACATTCAGTACTTC.

The rearrangement joins TRBV27 to TRBJ2-3; a weak D match, TRBD2 (5 bases). Germline lookup yields CDR1 MNHEY and CDR2 SMNVEV (reference sequence). The CDR3 consists of 13 residues. V lost 5 bases and J 2 bases, leaving 8 bases between the germline ends. The CDR3 reads CASSPGNTDTQYF. The CDR3 DNA reads as TGTGCCAGCAGTCCGGGGAACACAGATACGCAGTATTTT.

The J gene is TRBJ2-5, the V gene TRBV9; perhaps TRBD2 as D (5 bases). Germline V gives CDR1 SGDLS, CDR2 YYNGEE. The CDR3 is made up of 14 amino acids. V gave up 3 bases and J gave up 5 bases, with 14 bases separating them. DNA for the CDR3: TGTGCCAGCAGCGAGACCCCCGGGATGGAGACCCAGTACTTC. The encoded protein is CASSETPGMETQYF. The full variable domain, completed using reference TRBV9 and TRBJ2-5, is DSGVTQTPKHLITATGQRVTLRCSPRSGDLSVYWYQQSLDQGLQFLIQYYNGEERAKGNILERFSAQQFPDLHSELNLSSLELGDSALYFCASSETPGMETQYFGPGTRLLVL.

This clone was recorded a few times. This sequence joins TRBV12-5 and TRBJ1-3, with D hard to call. Trimming cost V 7 bases and J 0 bases, with 13 bases left between them. CDR1 is LGHNT and CDR2 is FRNRAP in the germline V gene. The CDR3 covers 15 residues. The CDR3 nucleotides are TGTGCTAGTGCCATTGACGGGAACTCTGGAAACACCATATATTTT. Encoded protein: CASAIDGNSGNTIYF.

Comment on this clone: The identical CDR3 is also encoded by other nucleotide sequences in the sample. The gene calls are TRBV19 and TRBJ2-1; TRBD1 might be the D (6 bases). The CDR3 spans 15 residues. CDR1 LNHDA and CDR2 SQIVND come from the germline V gene (reference sequence). V lost 7 bases, J lost 0 bases, and 13 bases lay in between. CDR3 nucleotides: TGTGCCAGTACCTTAGACAGGTCCTCCTACAATGAGCAGTTCTTC. It codes for CASTLDRSSYNEQFF. Supplemented by reference TRBV19 and TRBJ2-1, the full variable domain reads DGGITQSPKYLFRKEGQNVTLSCEQNLNHDAMYWYRQDPGQGLRLIYYSQIVNDFQKGDIAEGYSVSREKKESFPLTVTSAQKNPTAFYLCASTLDRSSYNEQFFGPGTRLTVL.

The chain carries TRBV7-2 and TRBJ2-7; the D gene is possibly TRBD2 (6 bases). The V and J ends lost 1 base and 0 bases respectively, with 13 bases between them. CDR1 is SGHTA, CDR2 FQGNSA, per germline. This CDR3 has 16 residues. CDR3 bases: TGTGCCAGCAGCTTAGATCGCGGGAAGAGCTCCTACGAGCAGTACTTC. Encoded protein: CASSLDRGKSSYEQYF.

This chain connects TRBV6-1 to TRBJ2-5, with TRBD1 matching 7 bases. The CDR3 length is 15 residues. Germline V CDR1 and CDR2: MNHNS, SASEGT. V gave up 4 bases and J gave up 4 bases; unmatched junction bases: 9. CDR3 sequence: CASSAMDRTGETQYF. The CDR3 DNA sequence: TGTGCCAGCAGTGCTATGGACAGGACAGGAGAGACCCAGTACTTC.

J is TRBJ1-2 and V is TRBV19; TRBD1 matches at 9 bases. The CDR3 totals 17 residues. The V and J ends lost 3 bases and 3 bases, in that order; junction bases with no gene match: 11. Germline assignment: CDR1 LNHDA and CDR2 SQIVND (reference sequence). CDR3 amino acids: CASSIGGQGRMDYGYTF. The CDR3 DNA reads TGTGCCAGTAGTATCGGGGGACAGGGACGTATGGACTATGGCTACACCTTC.

The chain combines TRBV28 with TRBJ2-3; 10 nucleotides align to TRBD1. Looked up from germline, CDR1 is MDHEN and CDR2 is SYDVKM. The CDR3 has 14 residues. Losses at the gene ends were 6 bases for V and 5 bases for J; bases not matched to a gene: 5. The CDR3 is CASSDRGPRDTQYF. The CDR3 DNA reads as TGTGCCAGCAGCGACAGGGGGCCTAGAGATACGCAGTATTTT.

The genes are TRBV19 and TRBJ2-2; tentatively, D is TRBD1 (6 bases). This CDR3 is 18 amino acids long. Germline V gene sequence: CDR1 LNHDA, CDR2 SQIVND (reference sequence). Trimming pared 10 bases from V and 0 bases from J, leaving 24 bases between. CDR3 nucleotide sequence: TGTGCCACCTCGACAGGCAGGAGGCGGGTCGCGAACACCGGGGAGCTGTTTTTT. Translated, it gives CATSTGRRRVANTGELFF. The full variable domain, in which reference TRBV19 and TRBJ2-2 provide the parts outside the CDR3, is DGGITQSPKYLFRKEGQNVTLSCEQNLNHDAMYWYRQDPGQGLRLIYYSQIVNDFQKGDIAEGYSVSREKKESFPLTVTSAQKNPTAFYLCATSTGRRRVANTGELFFGEGSRLTVL.

V and J are TRBV7-9 and TRBJ1-1, with unresolved D. V lost 5 bases to trimming and J lost 4 bases, with 14 bases between them. Per the germline V gene, CDR1 is SEHNR and CDR2 is FQNEAQ (reference sequence). This CDR3 has 14 amino acids. The CDR3 is CASSIRELGTEAFF. CDR3 DNA sequence: TGTGCCAGCAGCATCCGGGAACTGGGCACTGAAGCTTTCTTT.

The chain joins TRBV11-2 to TRBJ2-1; possibly TRBD2 for D (6 bases). This CDR3 region has 15 residues. The germline V and J ends were trimmed by 5 bases and 5 bases, with 16 bases remaining between them. Germline V gene lookup returns CDR1 SGHAT and CDR2 FQNNGV. CDR3: CASSLRGRANNEQFF. CDR3 bases: TGTGCCAGCAGCCTCCGGGGGAGAGCTAACAATGAGCAGTTCTTC.

The chain combines TRBV7-9 with TRBJ2-5, with 8 positions matching TRBD1. V lost 1 base to trimming and J lost 4 bases; unmatched junction nucleotides: 2. Germline CDR1 SEHNR, CDR2 FQNEAQ (reference sequence). The CDR3 is 14 residues long. The DNA of the CDR3 is TGTGCCAGCAGCTTAGGGACAGGGACAGAGACCCAGTACTTC. This translates into CASSLGTGTETQYF.

V usage is TRBV27 and J usage is TRBJ2-7; TRBD2 agrees at 11 bases. J lost 3 bases, V lost 6 bases, and 4 bases had no gene match. The CDR3 has 14 amino acids. Germline V gene data show CDR1 as MNHEY and CDR2 as SMNVEV (reference sequence). CDR3 nucleotide sequence: TGTGCCAGCAGCGGACTAGCGGGCCTCTACGAGCAGTACTTC. It encodes CASSGLAGLYEQYF.

The DNA of the CDR3 is TGTGCCAGCAGCCCCGTGAGCGCCTACGAGCAGTACTTC. The encoded protein is CASSPVSAYEQYF. The rearrangement links TRBV7-9 to TRBJ2-7; D call uncertain. The CDR3 spans 13 residues. Germline loops: CDR1 SEHNR, CDR2 FQNEAQ (reference sequence). The V end lost 5 bases, the J end lost 2 bases, and 10 bases lay between the germline ends.

The chain carries TRBV19 and TRBJ1-3, with a possible D match to TRBD1 (5 bases). This CDR3 contains 17 residues. Per germline, CDR1 LNHDA and CDR2 SQIVND (reference sequence). Trimming cost V 3 bases and J 0 bases, with 15 bases left between them. CDR3 sequence: CASSIAETDLSGNTIYF. CDR3 sequence (DNA): TGTGCCAGTAGTATCGCCGAGACAGACCTCTCTGGAAACACCATATATTTT.

The chain recombines TRBV19 with TRBJ2-1, with a possible D match to TRBD2 (5 bases). This CDR3 comprises 14 residues. V was cut by 5 bases and J by 3 bases, with 11 bases left in between. The germline gives CDR1 LNHDA, CDR2 SQIVND (reference sequence). The CDR3 region has the DNA TGTGCCAGTAGTTATCGGGGAAACTACAATGAGCAGTTCTTC. Translation: CASSYRGNYNEQFF. The whole variable domain, filled in from reference TRBV19 and TRBJ2-1, reads DGGITQSPKYLFRKEGQNVTLSCEQNLNHDAMYWYRQDPGQGLRLIYYSQIVNDFQKGDIAEGYSVSREKKESFPLTVTSAQKNPTAFYLCASSYRGNYNEQFFGPGTRLTVL.

The rearrangement joins TRBV5-1 to TRBJ2-5, with 7 bases identical to TRBD2. Germline CDR1 is SGHRS and CDR2 is YFSETQ. V shed 3 bases, J shed 5 bases, and the junction held 13 bases outside the gene matches. The CDR3 is 16 residues long. The DNA of the CDR3 is TGCGCCAGCAGCTCCAGCCCCCGGCAGGGAGGGGAGACCCAGTACTTC. This encodes CASSSSPRQGGETQYF.

This sequence joins TRBV29-1 and TRBJ2-3, with a possible D match to TRBD2 (6 bases). From germline, CDR1 is SQVTM and CDR2 ANQGSEA. With 4 bases removed from V and 1 base from J, the gap between germline ends came to 18 bases. The CDR3 consists of 16 residues. In DNA form, the CDR3 reads TGCAGCGTTGCAGCTCCTTGGACTACGCGCACAGATACGCAGTATTTT. This gives the protein CSVAAPWTTRTDTQYF.

This clone was found a few times. The chain couples TRBV19 to TRBJ1-5, with 10 bases fitting TRBD1. V was clipped by 5 bases and J by 5 bases; unmatched bases: 6. Germline CDR1 and CDR2: LNHDA and SQIVND (reference sequence). This CDR3 has 15 residues. CDR3 nucleotides: TGTGCCAGTAGTTCAGACAGGGGGCCCCATCAGCCCCAGCATTTT. Encoded protein: CASSSDRGPHQPQHF.